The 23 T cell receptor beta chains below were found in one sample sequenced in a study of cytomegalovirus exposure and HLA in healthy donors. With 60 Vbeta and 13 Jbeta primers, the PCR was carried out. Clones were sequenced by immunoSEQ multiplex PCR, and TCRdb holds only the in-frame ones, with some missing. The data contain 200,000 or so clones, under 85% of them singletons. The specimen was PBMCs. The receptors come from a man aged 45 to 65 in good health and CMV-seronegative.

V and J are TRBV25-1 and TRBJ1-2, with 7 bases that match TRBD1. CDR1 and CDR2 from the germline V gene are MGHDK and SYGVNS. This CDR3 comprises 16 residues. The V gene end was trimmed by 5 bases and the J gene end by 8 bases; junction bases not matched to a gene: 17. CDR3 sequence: CASSPFLGDRAEGYTF. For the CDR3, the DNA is TGTGCCAGCAGTCCGTTCCTAGGCGACAGGGCAGAAGGCTACACCTTC.

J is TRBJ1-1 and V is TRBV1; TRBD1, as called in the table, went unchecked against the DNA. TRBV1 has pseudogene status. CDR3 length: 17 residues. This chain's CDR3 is CTSSLSGQYEMNTEAFF. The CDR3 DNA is TGCACCAGCAGTCTCTCCGGACAGTACGAGATGAACACTGAAGCTTTCTTT.

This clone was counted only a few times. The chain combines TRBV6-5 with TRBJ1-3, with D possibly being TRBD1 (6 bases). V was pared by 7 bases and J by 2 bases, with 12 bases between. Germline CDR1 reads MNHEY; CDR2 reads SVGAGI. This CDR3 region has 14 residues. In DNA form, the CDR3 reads TGTGCCAGCACCCACAGGGAGCCTGGAAACACCATATATTTT. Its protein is CASTHREPGNTIYF.

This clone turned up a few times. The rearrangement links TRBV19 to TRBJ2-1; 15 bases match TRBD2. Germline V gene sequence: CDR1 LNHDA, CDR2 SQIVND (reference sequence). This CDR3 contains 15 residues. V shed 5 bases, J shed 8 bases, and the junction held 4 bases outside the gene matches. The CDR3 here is CASSGLAGGQDEQFF. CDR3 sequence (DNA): TGTGCCAGTAGTGGACTAGCGGGAGGGCAAGATGAGCAGTTCTTC.

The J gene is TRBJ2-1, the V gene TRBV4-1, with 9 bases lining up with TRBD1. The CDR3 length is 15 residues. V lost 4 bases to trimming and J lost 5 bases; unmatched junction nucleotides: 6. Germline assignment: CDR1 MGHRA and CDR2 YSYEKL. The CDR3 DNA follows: TGCGCCAGCAGCCGACGGGACAGGGATAACAATGAGCAGTTCTTC. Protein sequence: CASSRRDRDNNEQFF.

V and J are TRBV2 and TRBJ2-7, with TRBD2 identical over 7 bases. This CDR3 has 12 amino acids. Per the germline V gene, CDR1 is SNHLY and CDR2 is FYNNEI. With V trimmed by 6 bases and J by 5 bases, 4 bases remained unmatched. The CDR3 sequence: CASSGGWDEQYF. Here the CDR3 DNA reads TGTGCCAGCAGCGGGGGGTGGGACGAGCAGTACTTC.

CDR3 sequence (DNA): TGTGCCAGCAGCTGGTCCGGGACTAGCGGGATGTACACAGATACGCAGTATTTT. Its translation is CASSWSGTSGMYTDTQYF. The chain uses TRBV11-1 and TRBJ2-3; 13 bases line up with TRBD2. The germline V gene has CDR1 SGHAT and CDR2 FQDESV (reference sequence). The CDR3 is 18 amino acids. Losses at the gene ends were 4 bases for V and 2 bases for J; bases not matched to a gene: 9.

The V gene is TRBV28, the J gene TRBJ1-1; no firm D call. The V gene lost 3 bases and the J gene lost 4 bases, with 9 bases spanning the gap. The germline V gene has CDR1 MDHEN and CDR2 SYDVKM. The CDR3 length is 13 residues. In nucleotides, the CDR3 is TGTGCCAGCAGTTTGGGAGAGAGCACTGAAGCTTTCTTT. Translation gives CASSLGESTEAFF.

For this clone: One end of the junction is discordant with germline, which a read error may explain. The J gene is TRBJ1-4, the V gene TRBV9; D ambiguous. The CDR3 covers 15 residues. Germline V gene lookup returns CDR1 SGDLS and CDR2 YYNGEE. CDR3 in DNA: TGTGCCAGCACCCCATATGGAATCGGGAATGAAAGACTGTTTTTT. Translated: CASTPYGIGNERLFF.

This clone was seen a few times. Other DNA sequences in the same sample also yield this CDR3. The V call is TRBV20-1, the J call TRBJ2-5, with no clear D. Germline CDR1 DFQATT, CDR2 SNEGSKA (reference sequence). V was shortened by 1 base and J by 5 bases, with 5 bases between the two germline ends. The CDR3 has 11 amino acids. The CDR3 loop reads CSARAGETQYF. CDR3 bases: TGCAGTGCTAGAGCCGGGGAGACCCAGTACTTC.

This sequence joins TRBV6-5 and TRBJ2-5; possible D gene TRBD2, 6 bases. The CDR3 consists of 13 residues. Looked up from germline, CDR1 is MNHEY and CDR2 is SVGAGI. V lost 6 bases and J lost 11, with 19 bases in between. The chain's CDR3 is CASRRDASGEQYF. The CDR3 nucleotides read TGTGCCAGCAGGCGGGACGCCTCGGGGGAGCAGTACTTC.

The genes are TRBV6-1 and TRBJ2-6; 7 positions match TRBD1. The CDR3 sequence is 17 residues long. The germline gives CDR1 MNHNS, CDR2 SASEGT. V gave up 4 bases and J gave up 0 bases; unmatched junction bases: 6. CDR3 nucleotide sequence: TGTGCCAGCAGTGCCGGGACAGCCTTCTCTGGGGCCAACGTCCTGACTTTC. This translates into CASSAGTAFSGANVLTF.

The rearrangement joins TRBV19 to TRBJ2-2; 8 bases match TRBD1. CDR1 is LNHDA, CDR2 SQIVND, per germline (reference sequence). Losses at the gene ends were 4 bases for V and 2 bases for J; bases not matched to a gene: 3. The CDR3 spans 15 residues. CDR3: CASSSTGGNTGELFF. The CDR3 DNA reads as TGTGCCAGTAGTAGCACAGGGGGAAACACCGGGGAGCTGTTTTTT.

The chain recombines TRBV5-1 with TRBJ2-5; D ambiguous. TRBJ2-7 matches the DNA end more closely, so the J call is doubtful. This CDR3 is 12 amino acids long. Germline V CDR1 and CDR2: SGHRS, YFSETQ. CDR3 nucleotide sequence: TGCGCCAGCAGCTTTGATAGTTTCGAGCAGTACTTC. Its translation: CASSFDSFEQYF.

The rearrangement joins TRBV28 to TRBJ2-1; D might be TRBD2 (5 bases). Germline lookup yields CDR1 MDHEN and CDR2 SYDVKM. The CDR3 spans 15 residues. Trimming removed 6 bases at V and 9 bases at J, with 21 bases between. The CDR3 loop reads CASRVAHGDYGEQFF. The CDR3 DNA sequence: TGTGCCAGCAGGGTAGCCCATGGTGACTATGGTGAGCAGTTCTTC.

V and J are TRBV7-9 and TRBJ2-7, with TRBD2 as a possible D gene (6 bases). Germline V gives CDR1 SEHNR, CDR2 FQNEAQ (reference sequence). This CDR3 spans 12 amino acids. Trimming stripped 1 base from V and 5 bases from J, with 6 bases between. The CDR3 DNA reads TGTGCCAGCAGCTTAGGGGGGGACGAGCAGTACTTC. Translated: CASSLGGDEQYF.

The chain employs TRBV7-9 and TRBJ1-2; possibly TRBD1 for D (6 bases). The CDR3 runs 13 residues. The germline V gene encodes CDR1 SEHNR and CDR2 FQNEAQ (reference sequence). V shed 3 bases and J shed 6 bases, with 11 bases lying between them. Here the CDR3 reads CASSFAQGHGYTF. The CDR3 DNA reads TGTGCCAGCAGCTTTGCACAGGGCCATGGCTACACCTTC. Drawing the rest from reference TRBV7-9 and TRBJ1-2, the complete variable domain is DTGVSQNPRHKITKRGQNVTFRCDPISEHNRLYWYRQTLGQGPEFLTYFQNEAQLEKSRLLSDRFSAERPKGSFSTLEIQRTEQGDSAMYLCASSFAQGHGYTFGSGTRLTVV.

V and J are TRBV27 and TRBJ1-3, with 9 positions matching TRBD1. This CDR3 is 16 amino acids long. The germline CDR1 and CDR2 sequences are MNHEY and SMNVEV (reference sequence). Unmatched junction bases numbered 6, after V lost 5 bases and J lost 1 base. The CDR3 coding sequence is TGTGCCAGCAGTCCCCGAGACAGGGGGTCTGGAAACACCATATATTTT. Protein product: CASSPRDRGSGNTIYF.

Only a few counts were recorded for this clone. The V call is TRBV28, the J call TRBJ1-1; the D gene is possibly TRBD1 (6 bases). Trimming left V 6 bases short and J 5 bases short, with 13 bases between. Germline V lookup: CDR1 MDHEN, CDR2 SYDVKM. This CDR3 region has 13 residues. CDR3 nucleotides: TGTGCCAGCAGGGGGGCGGGCTGGACTGAAGCTTTCTTT. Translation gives CASRGAGWTEAFF.

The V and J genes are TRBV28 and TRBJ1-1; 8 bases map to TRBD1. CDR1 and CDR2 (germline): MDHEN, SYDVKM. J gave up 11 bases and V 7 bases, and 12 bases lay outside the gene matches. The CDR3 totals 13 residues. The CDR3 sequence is CASTQGTGLGAFF. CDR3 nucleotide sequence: TGTGCCAGCACTCAGGGGACAGGTCTGGGTGCTTTCTTT.

CDR3 coding DNA: TGTGCCAGCAAAAAGTTGCGAACAGGGGTCTTAACTGAAGCTTTCTTT. It yields the protein CASKKLRTGVLTEAFF. The chain joins TRBV2 to TRBJ1-1; 7 nucleotides agree with TRBD1. Germline V gene lookup returns CDR1 SNHLY and CDR2 FYNNEI. Unmatched junction bases numbered 16, after V lost 7 bases and J lost 5 bases. The CDR3 is 16 residues long.

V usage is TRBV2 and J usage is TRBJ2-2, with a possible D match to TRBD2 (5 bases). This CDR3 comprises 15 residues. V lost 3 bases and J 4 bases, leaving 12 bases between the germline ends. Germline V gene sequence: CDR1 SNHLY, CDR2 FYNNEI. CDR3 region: CASSELLAGTGELFF. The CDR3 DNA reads TGTGCCAGCAGTGAGCTGCTAGCAGGCACCGGGGAGCTGTTTTTT.

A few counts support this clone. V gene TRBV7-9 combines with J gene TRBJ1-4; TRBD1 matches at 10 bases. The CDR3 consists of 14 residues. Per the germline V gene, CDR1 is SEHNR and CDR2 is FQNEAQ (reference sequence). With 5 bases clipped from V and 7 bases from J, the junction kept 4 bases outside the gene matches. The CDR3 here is CASSVGQGGEKLFF. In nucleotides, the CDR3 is TGTGCCAGCAGCGTTGGACAGGGGGGTGAAAAACTGTTTTTT.